One and the same sample provided the 13 T cell receptor beta chains below, sequenced in a study of CXCR3-negative and CXCR3-positive naive CD8 T cells. UMI labels and 5' RACE were used to prepare the TRB cDNA libraries. TCRdb re-called the 5' RACE reads and gives one entry per CDR3 protein, without DNA. The sample has 38,000 or so distinct CDR3 sequences. The sample taken for sequencing was naive CXCR3- CD8+ T cells from blood. Subset here: CD45RO-CCR7+CD27+CD95- naive CD8+ T cells lacking CXCR3 (TNR3-). The receptors stem from a human donor in good health. Some clones in this sample may be carry-over from other donors' samples.

The genes are TRBV3-2 and TRBJ1-6; the TRBD1 assignment by TCRdb is unverifiable without DNA. TRBV3-2 is flagged as a pseudogene. There are 14 residues in the CDR3. The CDR3: CASSRQGDNSPLHF.

This chain connects TRBV4-2 to TRBJ1-4; TCRdb gives TRBD1 as the D gene, but with no DNA this cannot be confirmed. The length of the CDR3 is 16 residues. In germline, CDR1 is LGHNA, CDR2 YNFKEQ. The CDR3 protein is CASSQETGTGGEKLFF.

V and J are TRBV28 and TRBJ2-7; TCRdb indicates TRBD1, and absent DNA this call remains unverified. The CDR3 runs 15 residues. Per the germline V gene, CDR1 is MDHEN and CDR2 is SYDVKM. The CDR3 is CASSSTGGAYYEQYF.

CDR3: CASSLVGNTEAFF. The chain combines TRBV12-3 or TRBV12-4 with TRBJ1-1. The CDR3 contains 13 residues.

The CDR3 loop is CASRRTGSSSGEKETQYF. V and J are TRBV7-9 and TRBJ2-5; TCRdb gives TRBD2 as the D gene, but with no DNA this cannot be confirmed. The germline V gene encodes CDR1 SEHNR and CDR2 FQNEAQ (reference sequence). This CDR3 comprises 18 residues.

This chain joins TRBV19 and TRBJ1-1. CDR3 size: 15 residues. Germline V gene lookup returns CDR1 LNHDA and CDR2 SQIVND (reference sequence). The CDR3: CASSISGRGNTEAFF.

The rearrangement links TRBV7-3 to TRBJ2-5; TCRdb calls TRBD2, which cannot be checked without DNA. This CDR3 is 15 amino acids long. Germline values: CDR1 SGHTA, CDR2 FQGTGA. Here the CDR3 reads CASSLIGGGGETQYF.

J is TRBJ2-5 and V is TRBV3-1. The CDR3 is 15 residues long. The germline V gene has CDR1 LGHDT and CDR2 YNNKEL (reference sequence). The CDR3 sequence is CASSQDSRDGETQYF.

V and J are TRBV28 and TRBJ2-7; the D call from TCRdb, TRBD1, cannot be confirmed without DNA. The CDR3 loop spans 14 amino acids. Germline V CDR1 and CDR2: MDHEN, SYDVKM. CDR3 region: CASTPPRGSGEQYF. Together with reference TRBV28 and TRBJ2-7, the CDR3 gives the full variable domain: DVKVTQSSRYLVKRTGEKVFLECVQDMDHENMFWYRQDPGLGLRLIYFSYDVKMKEKGDIPEGYSVSREKKERFSLILESASTNQTSMYLCASTPPRGSGEQYFGPGTRLTVT.

The CDR3 loop is CASSLSSSINQPQHF. This chain links TRBV7-9 with TRBJ1-5. The CDR3 consists of 15 residues. Per germline, CDR1 SEHNR and CDR2 FQNEAQ (reference sequence).

The chain joins TRBV7-9 to TRBJ2-7; TCRdb gives TRBD1 as the D gene, but with no DNA this cannot be confirmed. CDR3 length equals 15 residues. The germline V gene encodes CDR1 SEHNR and CDR2 FQNEAQ (reference sequence). CDR3 protein: CASSSGQGAAYEQYF. Combining the CDR3 with reference TRBV7-9 and TRBJ2-7 gives the whole variable domain DTGVSQNPRHKITKRGQNVTFRCDPISEHNRLYWYRQTLGQGPEFLTYFQNEAQLEKSRLLSDRFSAERPKGSFSTLEIQRTEQGDSAMYLCASSSGQGAAYEQYFGPGTRLTVT.

The rearrangement links TRBV19 to TRBJ2-1. Germline V gene data show CDR1 as LNHDA and CDR2 as SQIVND (reference sequence). This CDR3 is built from 13 residues. The CDR3 loop reads CASSRDYYNEQFF.

The chain combines TRBV21-1 with TRBJ2-1; the TRBD2 assignment by TCRdb is unverifiable without DNA. TRBV21-1 is deemed a pseudogene. CDR3 length: 16 residues. CDR3: CASSKLWAGGNNEQFF.